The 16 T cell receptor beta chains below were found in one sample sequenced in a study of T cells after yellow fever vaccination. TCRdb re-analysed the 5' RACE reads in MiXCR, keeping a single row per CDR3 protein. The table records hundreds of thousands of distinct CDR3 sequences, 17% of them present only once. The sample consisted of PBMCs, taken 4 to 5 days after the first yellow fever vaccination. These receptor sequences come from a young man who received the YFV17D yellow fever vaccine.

This CDR3 reads CASSPDGSSGNTIYF. The CDR3 DNA is TGCGCCAGCAGTCCTGACGGGAGCTCTGGAAACACCATATATTTT. The gene calls are TRBV4-1 and TRBJ1-3, with D uncertain. Trimming pared 6 bases from V and 0 bases from J, leaving 12 bases between. The CDR3 is made up of 15 amino acids. Germline-derived CDR1 and CDR2 are MGHRA and YSYEKL.

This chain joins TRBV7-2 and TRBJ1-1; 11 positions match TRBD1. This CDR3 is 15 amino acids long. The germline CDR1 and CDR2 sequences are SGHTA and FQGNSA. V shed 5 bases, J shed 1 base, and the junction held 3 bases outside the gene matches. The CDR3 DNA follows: TGTGCCAGCAGCCTCGGACAGGGGGCGAACACTGAAGCTTTCTTT. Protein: CASSLGQGANTEAFF.

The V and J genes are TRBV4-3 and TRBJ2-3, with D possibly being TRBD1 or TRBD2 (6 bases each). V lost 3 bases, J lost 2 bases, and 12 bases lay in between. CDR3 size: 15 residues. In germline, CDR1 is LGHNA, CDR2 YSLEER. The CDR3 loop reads CASSQAGHYTDTQYF. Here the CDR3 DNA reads TGCGCCAGCAGCCAGGCGGGACATTACACAGATACGCAGTATTTT.

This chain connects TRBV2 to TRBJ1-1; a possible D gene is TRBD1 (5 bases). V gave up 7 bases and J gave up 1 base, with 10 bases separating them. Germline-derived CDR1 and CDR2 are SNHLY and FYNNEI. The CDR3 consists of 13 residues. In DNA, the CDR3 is TGTGCCAGCACCACGGGGACGAACACTGAAGCTTTCTTT. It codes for CASTTGTNTEAFF.

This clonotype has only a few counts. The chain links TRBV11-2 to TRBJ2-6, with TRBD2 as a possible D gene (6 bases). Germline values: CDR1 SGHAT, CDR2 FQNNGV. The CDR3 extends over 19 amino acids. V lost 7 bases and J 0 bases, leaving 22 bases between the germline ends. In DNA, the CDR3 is TGTGCCAGCACCCAACCAGGCGGGGTGGGTCTCTCTGGGGCCAACGTCCTGACTTTC. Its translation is CASTQPGGVGLSGANVLTF.

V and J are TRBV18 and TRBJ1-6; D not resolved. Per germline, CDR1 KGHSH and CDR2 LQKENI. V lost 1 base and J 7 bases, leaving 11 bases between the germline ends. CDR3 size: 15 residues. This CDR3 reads CASSPQAGRNSPLHF. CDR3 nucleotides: TGTGCCAGCTCACCACAGGCAGGACGAAATTCACCCCTCCACTTT.

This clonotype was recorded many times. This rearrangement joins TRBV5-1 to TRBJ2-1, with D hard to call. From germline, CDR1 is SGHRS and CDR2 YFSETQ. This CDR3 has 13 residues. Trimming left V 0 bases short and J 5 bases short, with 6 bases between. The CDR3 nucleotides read TGCGCCAGCAGCTTGGCCAACAACAATGAGCAGTTCTTC. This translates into CASSLANNNEQFF.

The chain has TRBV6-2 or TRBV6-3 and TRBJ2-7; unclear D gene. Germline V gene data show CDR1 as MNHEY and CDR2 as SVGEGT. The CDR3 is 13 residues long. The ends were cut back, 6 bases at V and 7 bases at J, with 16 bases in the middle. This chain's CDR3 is CASRIDGRWEQYF. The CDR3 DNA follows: TGTGCCAGCAGGATCGACGGCCGCTGGGAGCAGTACTTC.

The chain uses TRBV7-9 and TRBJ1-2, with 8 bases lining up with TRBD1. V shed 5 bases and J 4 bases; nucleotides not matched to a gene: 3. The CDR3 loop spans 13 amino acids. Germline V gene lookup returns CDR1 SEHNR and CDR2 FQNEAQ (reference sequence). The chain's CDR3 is CASSRDRTYGYTF. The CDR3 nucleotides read TGTGCCAGCAGCCGGGACAGGACCTATGGCTACACCTTC.

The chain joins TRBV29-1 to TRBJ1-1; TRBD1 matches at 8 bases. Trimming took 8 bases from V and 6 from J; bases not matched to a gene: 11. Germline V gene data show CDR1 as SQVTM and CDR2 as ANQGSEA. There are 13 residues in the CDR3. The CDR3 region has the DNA TGCAGCTCACAGGGGGGCAGGGCTGCTGAAGCTTTCTTT. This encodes CSSQGGRAAEAFF.

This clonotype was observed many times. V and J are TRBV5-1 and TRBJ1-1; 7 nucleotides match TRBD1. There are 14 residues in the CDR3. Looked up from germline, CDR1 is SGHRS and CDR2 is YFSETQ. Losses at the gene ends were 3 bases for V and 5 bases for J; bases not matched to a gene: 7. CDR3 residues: CASSWREGATEAFF. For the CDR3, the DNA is TGCGCCAGCAGCTGGCGGGAGGGGGCAACTGAAGCTTTCTTT.

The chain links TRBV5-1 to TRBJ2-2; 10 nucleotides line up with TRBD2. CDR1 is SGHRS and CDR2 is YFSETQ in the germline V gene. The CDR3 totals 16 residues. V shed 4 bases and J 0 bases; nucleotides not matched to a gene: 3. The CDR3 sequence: CASSTSGGANTGELFF. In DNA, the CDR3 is TGCGCCAGCAGCACGAGCGGGGGGGCGAACACCGGGGAGCTGTTTTTT.

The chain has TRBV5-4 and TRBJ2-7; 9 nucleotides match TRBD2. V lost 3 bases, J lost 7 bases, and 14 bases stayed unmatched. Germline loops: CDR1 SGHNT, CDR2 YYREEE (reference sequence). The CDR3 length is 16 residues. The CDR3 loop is CASSSPPSGAIREQYF. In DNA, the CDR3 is TGTGCCAGCAGCTCTCCACCTAGCGGGGCGATTCGGGAGCAGTACTTC.

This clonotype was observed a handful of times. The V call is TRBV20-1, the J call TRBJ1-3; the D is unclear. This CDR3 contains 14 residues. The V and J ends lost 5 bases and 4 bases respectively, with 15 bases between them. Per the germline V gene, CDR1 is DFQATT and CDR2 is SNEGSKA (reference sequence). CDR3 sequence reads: CSAEDNLRGNTIYF. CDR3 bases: TGCAGTGCTGAAGACAATCTAAGAGGAAACACCATATATTTT.

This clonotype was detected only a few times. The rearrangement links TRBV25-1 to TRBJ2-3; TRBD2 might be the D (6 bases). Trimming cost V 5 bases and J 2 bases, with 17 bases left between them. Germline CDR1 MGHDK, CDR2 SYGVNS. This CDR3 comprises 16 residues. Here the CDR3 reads CASSPPGRLITDTQYF. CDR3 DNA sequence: TGTGCCAGCAGTCCCCCAGGGAGGCTAATCACAGATACGCAGTATTTT.

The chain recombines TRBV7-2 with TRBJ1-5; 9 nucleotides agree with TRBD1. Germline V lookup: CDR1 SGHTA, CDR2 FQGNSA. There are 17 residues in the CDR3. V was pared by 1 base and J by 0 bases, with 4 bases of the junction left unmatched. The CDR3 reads CASSLGTGDTSNQPQHF. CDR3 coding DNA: TGTGCCAGCAGCTTAGGGACAGGGGATACTAGCAATCAGCCCCAGCATTTT.